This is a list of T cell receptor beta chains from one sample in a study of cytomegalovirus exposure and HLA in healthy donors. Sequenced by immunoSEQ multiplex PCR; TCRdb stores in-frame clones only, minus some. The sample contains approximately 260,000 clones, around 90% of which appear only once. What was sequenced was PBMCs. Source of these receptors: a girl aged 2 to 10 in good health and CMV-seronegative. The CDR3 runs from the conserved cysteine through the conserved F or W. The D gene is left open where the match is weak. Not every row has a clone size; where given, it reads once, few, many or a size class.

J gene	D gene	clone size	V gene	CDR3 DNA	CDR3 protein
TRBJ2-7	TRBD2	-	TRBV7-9	TGTGCCAGCAGCTGGGGGAGTAGCGGGAGTCTATACGAGCAGTACTTC	CASSWGSSGSLYEQYF
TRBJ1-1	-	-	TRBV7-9	TGTGCCAGCAGCTCTGGACAGAGGGAAGCTTTCTTT	CASSSGQREAFF
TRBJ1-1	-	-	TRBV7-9	TGTGCCAGCAGCAGAGGGAATACGGAAGCTTTCTTT	CASSRGNTEAFF
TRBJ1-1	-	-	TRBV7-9	TGTGCCGGCAGCTTGGAGGGGCCTGAAGCTTTCTTT	CAGSLEGPEAFF
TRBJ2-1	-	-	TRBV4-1	TGCGCCAGCAGCCAACAAGCGGGTTACAATGAGCAGTTCTTC	CASSQQAGYNEQFF
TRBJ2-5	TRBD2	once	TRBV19	TGTGCCAGTAGTATGGGACTAGCGGAGCAAGAGACCCAGTACTTC	CASSMGLAEQETQYF
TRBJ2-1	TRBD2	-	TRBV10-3	TGTGCTATCAACGAGGGTAGCGGGAGTTCCTACAATGAGCAGTTCTTC	CAINEGSGSSYNEQFF
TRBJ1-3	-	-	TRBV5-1	TGCGCCAGCAGCTTGGCTGCAGTCACCAACTCTGGAAACACCATATATTTT	CASSLAAVTNSGNTIYF
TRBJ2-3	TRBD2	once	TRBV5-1	TGCGCCAGCAGCACAGAACCGGGACTAGCTTCCGATACGCAGTATTTT	CASSTEPGLASDTQYF
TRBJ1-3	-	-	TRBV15	TGTGCCACCAGCAGAGTCGGGGTCTTCTCTGGAAACACCATATATTTT	CATSRVGVFSGNTIYF
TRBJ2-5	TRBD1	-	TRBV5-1	TGCGCCAGCAGCTTCTCCGTGACAGGGGGTGGAGAGACCCAGTACTTC	CASSFSVTGGGETQYF
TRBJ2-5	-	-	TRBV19	TGTGCCAGTCGGCCCCTGGGAGGAGGGGAGACCCAGTACTTC	CASRPLGGGETQYF
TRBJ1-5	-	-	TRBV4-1	TGCGCCAGCAGCCAAGATGTAACCGTAGGAGGCAATCAGCCCCAGCATTTT	CASSQDVTVGGNQPQHF
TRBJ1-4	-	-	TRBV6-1	TGTGCCAGCAGTGAAGCTGGAGGAACAACTAATGAAAAACTGTTTTTT	CASSEAGGTTNEKLFF
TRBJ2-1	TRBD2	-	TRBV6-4	TGTGCCAGCAGACCTGTTAGCGGGGGGGGCCATGAGCAGTTCTTC	CASRPVSGGGHEQFF
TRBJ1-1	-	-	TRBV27	TGTGCCAGCAGGCAGGACAGGAACACTGAAGCTTTCTTT	CASRQDRNTEAFF
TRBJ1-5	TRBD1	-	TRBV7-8	TGTGCCAGCAGCCCGGGGACAGGGTGGGATCAGCCCCAGCATTTT	CASSPGTGWDQPQHF
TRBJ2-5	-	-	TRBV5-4	TGTGCCGGCAGCTCGGGGGACAGTCAAGAGACCCAGTACTTC	CAGSSGDSQETQYF
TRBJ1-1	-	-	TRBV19	TGTGCCAGTAGTATAGTAGGGGGCACTGAAGCTTTCTTT	CASSIVGGTEAFF